One sample yielded the 19 T cell receptor beta chains listed below, sequenced in a study of cytomegalovirus exposure and HLA in healthy donors. A multiplex PCR was run with 60 Vbeta primers and 13 Jbeta primers. Assay: immunoSEQ multiplex PCR; the TCRdb copy retains only in-frame clones and omits some. The sample lists approximately 92,000 clones, 81% occurring once. The material sequenced was PBMCs. Receptors were obtained from a woman aged 70-85 years in good health and CMV-seropositive.

This clone appeared a single time. The chain joins TRBV19 to TRBJ1-3; unclear D gene. From germline, CDR1 is LNHDA and CDR2 SQIVND (reference sequence). The CDR3 loop spans 14 amino acids. Between the trimmed V and J ends, which lost 6 bases and 1 base, there was a span of 10 bases. CDR3 sequence: CASSEQTSGNTIYF. CDR3 nucleotides: TGTGCCAGTAGCGAACAGACGTCTGGAAACACCATATATTTT.

As concerns this clone: At one of its ends the junction is not consistent with the germline gene, which may arise from a read error. The rearrangement uses TRBV7-6 and TRBJ2-2; 9 bases line up with TRBD2. The germline CDR1 and CDR2 sequences are SGHVS and FNYEAQ. The CDR3 is 18 residues long. The CDR3 nucleotides read TGTGCTAGCAGCCTTCCCTCTAGCGGGGAGTCGAACACCGGGGAGCTGTTTTTT. This sequence encodes CASSLPSSGESNTGELFF. Complete variable domain (other parts from reference TRBV7-6 and TRBJ2-2): GAGVSQSPRYKVTKRGQDVALRCDPISGHVSLYWYRQALGQGPEFLTYFNYEAQQDKSGLPNDRFSAERPEGSISTLTIQRTEQRDSAMYRCASSLPSSGESNTGELFFGEGSRLTVL.

This clone appeared a single time. The J gene is TRBJ1-2, the V gene TRBV4-1; TRBD1 matches at 7 bases. Germline V gene sequence: CDR1 MGHRA, CDR2 YSYEKL. CDR3 length: 15 amino acids. V shed 2 bases, J shed 2 bases, and the junction held 5 bases outside the gene matches. The CDR3 loop is CASSQTGTDNYGYTF. In nucleotides, the CDR3 is TGCGCCAGCAGCCAAACGGGGACAGACAACTATGGCTACACCTTC.

The chain recombines TRBV6-1 with TRBJ2-7; D gene ambiguous. Trimming removed 3 bases at V and 5 bases at J, with 8 bases between. This CDR3 has 12 residues. Germline values: CDR1 MNHNS, CDR2 SASEGT. The CDR3 nucleotides read TGTGCCAGCAGTGACGGTCAGGACGAGCAGTACTTC. It is translated as CASSDGQDEQYF.

The rearrangement uses TRBV27 and TRBJ2-4, with D possibly matching TRBD2 (5 bases). The CDR3 has 16 amino acids. The ends were cut back, 5 bases at V and 1 base at J, with 15 bases in the middle. Looked up from germline, CDR1 is MNHEY and CDR2 is SMNVEV (reference sequence). The CDR3 bases are TGTGCCAGCAGTCGAGGATCCGGGAAGGCCAAAAACATTCAGTACTTC. This codes for CASSRGSGKAKNIQYF.

The chain employs TRBV2 and TRBJ1-1, with a tentative D call TRBD1 (6 bases). The CDR3 has 13 amino acids. Trimming took off 0 bases at V and 5 bases at J, with 7 bases between the two ends. Germline V gene sequence: CDR1 SNHLY, CDR2 FYNNEI. The CDR3 DNA sequence: TGTGCCAGCAGTGAAGCAGGGGGTACTGAAGCTTTCTTT. Protein sequence: CASSEAGGTEAFF.

This chain links TRBV7-9 with TRBJ1-1; 8 nucleotides agree with TRBD1. Per germline, CDR1 SEHNR and CDR2 FQNEAQ (reference sequence). Losses at the gene ends were 8 bases for V and 5 bases for J; bases not matched to a gene: 13. The CDR3 consists of 15 residues. The CDR3 reads CASLTRTGWGTEAFF. The CDR3 region has the DNA TGTGCCAGCCTCACCAGGACAGGGTGGGGGACTGAAGCTTTCTTT.

The V gene is TRBV27, the J gene TRBJ2-1; a weak D match, TRBD2 (6 bases). Trimming pared 2 bases from V and 7 bases from J, leaving 9 bases between. Germline lookup yields CDR1 MNHEY and CDR2 SMNVEV (reference sequence). This CDR3 has 13 amino acids. CDR3 nucleotides: TGTGCCAGCAGTTTAAAGGGAGGTAATGAGCAGTTCTTC. Translated: CASSLKGGNEQFF.

The rearrangement uses TRBV4-3 and TRBJ2-7; D is perhaps TRBD2 (6 bases). From germline, CDR1 is LGHNA and CDR2 YSLEER. The CDR3 runs 15 residues. The germline V and J ends were trimmed by 0 bases and 3 bases, with 12 bases remaining between them. In DNA, the CDR3 is TGCGCCAGCAGCCAAGATACGGGAGCACTCTACGAGCAGTACTTC. This sequence encodes CASSQDTGALYEQYF.

J is TRBJ1-6 and V is TRBV21-1; the D call in the table, TRBD1, was not verified against the DNA. TRBV21-1 is annotated as a pseudogene. This CDR3 spans 16 amino acids. CDR3 DNA sequence: TGTGCCAGCAGCAAGGGAGCCGGGACAGGCGACTCACCCCTCCACTTT. It translates to CASSKGAGTGDSPLHF.

The rearrangement joins TRBV2 to TRBJ2-3, with D hard to call. V was trimmed by 7 bases and J by 1 base, leaving 6 bases between them. The CDR3 length is 12 residues. CDR1 and CDR2 (germline): SNHLY, FYNNEI. The CDR3 DNA is TGTGCCAGCAAGGAGCGCACAGATACGCAGTATTTT. Amino acids: CASKERTDTQYF.

The sample holds one count of this clone. J is TRBJ2-1 and V is TRBV19, with a possible D match to TRBD1 (6 bases). V dropped 5 bases and J dropped 2 bases, with 13 bases sitting between them. Germline-derived CDR1 and CDR2 are LNHDA and SQIVND (reference sequence). CDR3 size: 15 residues. The DNA of the CDR3 is TGTGCCAGTAGTGTCAGGGGTGACCCCTACAATGAGCAGTTCTTC. This gives the protein CASSVRGDPYNEQFF.

CDR3 coding DNA: TGTGCCAGTAGTGAGCGACGGGGATGGGGCAATCAGCCCCAGCATTTT. Protein: CASSERRGWGNQPQHF. The chain has TRBV19 and TRBJ1-5; unclear D gene. The CDR3 is 16 amino acids. V was shortened by 5 bases and J by 2 bases, with 16 bases between the two germline ends. Per germline, CDR1 LNHDA and CDR2 SQIVND (reference sequence).

The chain recombines TRBV10-1 with TRBJ2-1; 8 bases fit TRBD2. Germline CDR1 WNHNN, CDR2 SYGVQD (reference sequence). J gave up 5 bases and V 5 bases, and 11 bases lay outside the gene matches. This CDR3 comprises 16 residues. CDR3 DNA sequence: TGCGCCAGCAGTAAACCCGCCGGGGGGGTTAACAATGAGCAGTTCTTC. This encodes CASSKPAGGVNNEQFF.

The rearrangement uses TRBV9 and TRBJ2-5, with TRBD1 matching over 9 bases. The germline CDR1 and CDR2 sequences are SGDLS and YYNGEE. The trim removed 0 bases at V and 4 bases at J, leaving 1 base unmatched. The CDR3 is 14 amino acids. CDR3 sequence: CASSVGTGAETQYF. As DNA, the CDR3 is TGTGCCAGCAGCGTAGGGACAGGGGCAGAGACCCAGTACTTC.

The V gene is TRBV29-1, the J gene TRBJ2-7; 11 bases match TRBD2. The CDR3 sequence is 13 residues long. Germline loops: CDR1 SQVTM, CDR2 ANQGSEA. Trimming removed 4 bases from V and 3 bases from J; junction bases left unmatched: 2. CDR3 nucleotides: TGCAGCGTTGGACTAGCGGGATTCTACGAGCAGTACTTC. Its translation: CSVGLAGFYEQYF.

This clone came up once. The chain combines TRBV5-1 with TRBJ1-4; no clear D gene. The V and J ends lost 4 bases and 0 bases respectively, with 13 bases between them. Germline V gene lookup returns CDR1 SGHRS and CDR2 YFSETQ. CDR3 length equals 16 residues. As DNA, the CDR3 is TGCGCCAGCAGCCCCCCGGTCGGGGCAACTAATGAAAAACTGTTTTTT. Its protein product is CASSPPVGATNEKLFF.

Concerning this clone: The identical CDR3 is also encoded by other nucleotide sequences in the sample. The chain combines TRBV19 with TRBJ2-3; D call uncertain. The ends were cut back, 5 bases at V and 1 base at J, with 13 bases in the middle. CDR3 length equals 15 residues. Per germline, CDR1 LNHDA and CDR2 SQIVND (reference sequence). CDR3 sequence reads: CASSVTAFGTDTQYF. CDR3 sequence (DNA): TGTGCCAGTAGTGTGACTGCATTTGGCACAGATACGCAGTATTTT.

This clone was seen only a few times. The CDR3: CASSGRAGLEQYF. The CDR3, as DNA: TGTGCCAGCAGCGGCCGGGCAGGGCTCGAGCAGTACTTC. The gene calls are TRBV7-2 and TRBJ2-7; the D gene is possibly TRBD1 (5 bases). The germline gives CDR1 SGHTA, CDR2 FQGNSA. V was cut by 5 bases and J by 6 bases, with 14 bases left in between. This CDR3 contains 13 residues.